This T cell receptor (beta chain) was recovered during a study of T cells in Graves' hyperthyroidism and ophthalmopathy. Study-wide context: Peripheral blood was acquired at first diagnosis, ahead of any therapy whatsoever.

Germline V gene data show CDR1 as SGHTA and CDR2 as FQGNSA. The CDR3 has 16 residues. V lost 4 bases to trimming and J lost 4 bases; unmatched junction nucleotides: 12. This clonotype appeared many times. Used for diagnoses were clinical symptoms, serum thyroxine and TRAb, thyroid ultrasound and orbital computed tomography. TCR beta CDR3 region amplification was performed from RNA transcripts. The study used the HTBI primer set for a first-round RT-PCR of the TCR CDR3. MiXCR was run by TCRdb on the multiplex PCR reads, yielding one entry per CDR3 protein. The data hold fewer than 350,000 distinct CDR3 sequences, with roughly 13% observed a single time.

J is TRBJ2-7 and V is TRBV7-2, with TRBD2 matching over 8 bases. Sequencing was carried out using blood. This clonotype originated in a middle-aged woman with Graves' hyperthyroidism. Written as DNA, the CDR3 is TGTGCCAGCAGCTCAGGCCGGGTAGCGGGACCATACGAGCAGTACTTC. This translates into CASSSGRVAGPYEQYF. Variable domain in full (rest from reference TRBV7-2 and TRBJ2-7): GAGVSQSPSNKVTEKGKDVELRCDPISGHTALYWYRQSLGQGLEFLIYFQGNSAPDKSGLPSDRFSAERTGGSVSTLTIQRTQQEDSAVYLCASSSGRVAGPYEQYFGPGTRLTVT.